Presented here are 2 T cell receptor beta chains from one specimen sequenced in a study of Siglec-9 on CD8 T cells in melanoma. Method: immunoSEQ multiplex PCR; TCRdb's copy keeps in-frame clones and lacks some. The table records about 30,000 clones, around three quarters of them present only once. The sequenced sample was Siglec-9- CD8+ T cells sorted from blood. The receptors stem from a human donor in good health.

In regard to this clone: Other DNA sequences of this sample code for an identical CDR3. The CDR3 DNA sequence: TGTGCCAGCAGCCAAGGGGTGGGACAGAGGGTACAAGAGACCCAGTACTTC. Its protein is CASSQGVGQRVQETQYF. V and J are TRBV4-2 and TRBJ2-5; 7 positions agree with TRBD1. V lost 1 base to trimming and J lost 2 bases; unmatched junction nucleotides: 10. The CDR3 is made up of 17 amino acids. Germline CDR1 and CDR2: LGHNA and YNFKEQ.

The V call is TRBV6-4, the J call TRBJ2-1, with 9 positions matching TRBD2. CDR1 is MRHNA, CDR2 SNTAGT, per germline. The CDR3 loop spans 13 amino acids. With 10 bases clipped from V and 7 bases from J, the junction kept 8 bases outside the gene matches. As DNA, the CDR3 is TGTGCCACCGCAGCGGGGGGCGAGAATGAGCAGTTCTTC. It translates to CATAAGGENEQFF.